These 19 T cell receptor beta chains came from one sample sequenced in a study of radiotherapy plus CTLA-4 blockade in lung cancer. The assay was immunoSEQ multiplex PCR, and TCRdb's table has in-frame clones only and misses some. The repertoire holds 85,000 to 120,000 clones, over 65% seen once, with roughly 2.5% in the top ten. The input for sequencing was peripheral blood, taken from a patient treated with radiotherapy plus ipilimumab. Source of these receptors: a human donor with non-small cell lung cancer that progressed on radiotherapy plus ipilimumab. Some clones in this sample may be carry-over from other donors' samples.

This clone occurred a few times. This sequence joins TRBV30 and TRBJ1-1; weak D call: TRBD1 (5 bases). Trimming pared 2 bases from V and 3 bases from J, leaving 10 bases between. CDR1 GTSNPN and CDR2 SVGIG come from the germline V gene (reference sequence). This CDR3 comprises 13 residues. The CDR3 DNA reads as TGTGCCTGGAGTAAGGACATAGACACTGAAGCTTTCTTT. Translated: CAWSKDIDTEAFF.

The chain carries TRBV20-1 and TRBJ2-1; no definite D call. This CDR3 contains 11 residues. V was shortened by 2 bases and J by 7 bases, with 6 bases between the two germline ends. Germline V gene lookup returns CDR1 DFQATT and CDR2 SNEGSKA (reference sequence). CDR3 bases: TGCAGTGCTAGAAAGGCTAATGAGCAGTTCTTC. This sequence encodes CSARKANEQFF.

The J gene is TRBJ1-1, the V gene TRBV4-3; a weak D match, TRBD1 (5 bases). With 1 base removed from V and 1 base from J, the gap between germline ends came to 10 bases. The CDR3 is made up of 15 amino acids. Germline V gives CDR1 LGHNA, CDR2 YSLEER. The CDR3 sequence is CASSQVGAANTEAFF. The DNA of the CDR3 is TGCGCCAGCAGCCAAGTTGGGGCTGCGAACACTGAAGCTTTCTTT.

This sequence joins TRBV28 and TRBJ2-7; 7 bases are a match to TRBD1. Per germline, CDR1 MDHEN and CDR2 SYDVKM. The junction had 6 bases not matched to a gene; V was cut back by 1 base and J by 3 bases. The CDR3 runs to 15 residues. The chain's CDR3 is CASSLYPQGNYEQYF. The CDR3 bases are TGTGCCAGCAGTTTATACCCACAGGGGAACTACGAGCAGTACTTC.

V is TRBV6-5 and J is TRBJ1-4, with 7 bases that match TRBD1. This CDR3 has 15 residues. Germline CDR1 is MNHEY and CDR2 is SVGAGI. The junction had 6 bases not matched to a gene; V was cut back by 6 bases and J by 2 bases. The CDR3, as DNA: TGTGCCAGCAGCCGCCAGGGGGTGACTAATGAAAAACTGTTTTTT. As protein: CASSRQGVTNEKLFF.

The chain recombines TRBV4-3 with TRBJ2-6; D is uncertain. V lost 4 bases and J lost 0, with 13 bases in between. Germline assignment: CDR1 LGHNA and CDR2 YSLEER. The CDR3 has 17 residues. CDR3 protein: CASSLSGHHSGANVLTF. For the CDR3, the DNA is TGCGCCAGCAGCCTAAGTGGGCATCACTCTGGGGCCAACGTCCTGACTTTC.

This clone has just one count. The rearrangement uses TRBV19 and TRBJ1-5; 12 bases agree with TRBD1. The CDR3 is 18 residues long. The V segment lost 5 bases and the J segment 0 bases; nucleotides outside the gene matches: 8. CDR1 is LNHDA, CDR2 SQIVND, per germline (reference sequence). The CDR3 coding sequence is TGTGCCAGTAGTCCGGGACAGGGGGCCATACTTAGCAATCAGCCCCAGCATTTT. It specifies CASSPGQGAILSNQPQHF.

In its sample, this clone was seen once. The chain couples TRBV6-5 to TRBJ1-3; D is possibly TRBD1 (5 bases). Looked up from germline, CDR1 is MNHEY and CDR2 is SVGAGI. The CDR3 has 14 amino acids. Between the trimmed V and J ends, which lost 6 bases and 2 bases, there was a span of 11 bases. The CDR3 sequence: CASRPGTAGNTIYF. The DNA for the CDR3 is TGTGCCAGCAGACCAGGGACGGCTGGAAACACCATATATTTT.

The J gene is TRBJ2-5, the V gene TRBV5-1, with D perhaps TRBD1 or TRBD2 (5 bases each). This CDR3 is 13 amino acids long. Between the trimmed V and J ends, which lost 4 bases and 5 bases, there was a span of 12 bases. Germline V lookup: CDR1 SGHRS, CDR2 YFSETQ. Written as DNA, the CDR3 is TGCGCCAGCAGCGGGGGACCTGGGGAGACCCAGTACTTC. This sequence encodes CASSGGPGETQYF.

The rearrangement links TRBV7-2 to TRBJ2-5; D is perhaps TRBD1 (5 bases). Germline assignment: CDR1 SGHTA and CDR2 FQGNSA. V was shortened by 2 bases and J by 2 bases, with 9 bases between the two germline ends. This CDR3 is 14 amino acids long. The CDR3 coding sequence is TGTGCCAGCAGCTTACAGGGTTTTCAAGAGACCCAGTACTTC. Translated: CASSLQGFQETQYF. Using reference TRBV7-2 and TRBJ2-5 for the parts outside the CDR3, the full variable domain is GAGVSQSPSNKVTEKGKDVELRCDPISGHTALYWYRQSLGQGLEFLIYFQGNSAPDKSGLPSDRFSAERTGGSVSTLTIQRTQQEDSAVYLCASSLQGFQETQYFGPGTRLLVL.

The J gene is TRBJ1-1, the V gene TRBV6-6, with D possibly matching TRBD1 (6 bases). The V and J ends lost 6 bases and 6 bases respectively, with 17 bases between them. Germline V gene data show CDR1 as MNHNY and CDR2 as SVGAGI (reference sequence). CDR3 length: 14 amino acids. In DNA form, the CDR3 reads TGTGCCAGCAGCCTTATCGGGGCAGGGGCTGAAGCTTTCTTT. Translating gives CASSLIGAGAEAFF.

V is TRBV11-2 and J is TRBJ2-7; TRBD2 might be the D (5 bases). The germline V gene encodes CDR1 SGHAT and CDR2 FQNNGV. Trimming took 1 base from V and 1 from J, leaving 11 bases between them. This CDR3 spans 15 amino acids. Written as DNA, the CDR3 is TGTGCCAGCAGCTTAGTGCTAGCTAGGTCCTACGAGCAGTACTTC. Residues: CASSLVLARSYEQYF.

This clone was observed a few times. This rearrangement joins TRBV11-2 to TRBJ1-6, with D unclear. The CDR3 runs to 16 residues. With 1 base removed from V and 5 bases from J, the gap between germline ends came to 12 bases. Germline V gene sequence: CDR1 SGHAT, CDR2 FQNNGV. CDR3 nucleotide sequence: TGTGCCAGCAGCTTAGGGAGGTCGGGGAATAATTCACCCCTCCACTTT. Translated: CASSLGRSGNNSPLHF.

This chain links TRBV10-1 with TRBJ2-2; no reliable D call. Per germline, CDR1 WNHNN and CDR2 SYGVQD (reference sequence). Trimming stripped 8 bases from V and 6 bases from J, with 10 bases between. The CDR3 is made up of 12 amino acids. The CDR3 loop reads CASHRRAGELFF. CDR3 sequence (DNA): TGCGCCAGCCATCGGAGAGCCGGGGAGCTGTTTTTT.

This sequence joins TRBV7-2 and TRBJ2-2; D gene ambiguous. This CDR3 is 13 amino acids long. Germline lookup yields CDR1 SGHTA and CDR2 FQGNSA. Trimming cost V 0 bases and J 6 bases, with 5 bases left between them. Written as DNA, the CDR3 is TGTGCCAGCAGCTTAGCATTCGCCGGGGAGCTGTTTTTT. This gives the protein CASSLAFAGELFF.

The chain joins TRBV7-9 to TRBJ1-6; possible D gene TRBD1, 5 bases. Germline loops: CDR1 SEHNR, CDR2 FQNEAQ (reference sequence). CDR3 length: 15 residues. Trimming left V 6 bases short and J 7 bases short, with 16 bases between. CDR3 sequence (DNA): TGTGCCAGCAGATCCCCGGGGCTATTAAATTCACCCCTCCACTTT. As protein: CASRSPGLLNSPLHF.

The J gene is TRBJ2-7, the V gene TRBV29-1, with D perhaps matching TRBD1 (5 bases). The germline V gene encodes CDR1 SQVTM and CDR2 ANQGSEA. This CDR3 region has 12 residues. V lost 7 bases, J lost 3 bases, and 13 bases lay in between. DNA of the CDR3: TGCAGCGCTGGACACAACAGCTACGAGCAGTACTTC. As protein: CSAGHNSYEQYF.

The chain links TRBV11-2 to TRBJ1-3; a weak D match, TRBD1 (6 bases). The germline V and J ends were trimmed by 4 bases and 0 bases, with 16 bases remaining between them. CDR3 length: 17 amino acids. Germline V gives CDR1 SGHAT, CDR2 FQNNGV. CDR3 in amino acids: CASSSLRRGPSGNTIYF. CDR3 DNA: TGTGCCAGCAGCTCCCTCCGCAGGGGCCCCTCTGGAAACACCATATATTTT.

The chain recombines TRBV5-5 with TRBJ2-7; TRBD2 is a possible D gene (6 bases). Trimming left V 0 bases short and J 5 bases short, with 24 bases between. CDR3 length: 18 residues. CDR1 SGHKS and CDR2 YYEKEE come from the germline V gene (reference sequence). The CDR3 loop reads CASSLEGLRHSPGDEQYF. The CDR3 DNA reads TGTGCCAGCAGCTTGGAAGGGCTGCGACACTCACCGGGGGACGAGCAGTACTTC. The variable domain in full, with the rest retrieved from reference TRBV5-5 and TRBJ2-7, is DAGVTQSPTHLIKTRGQQVTLRCSPISGHKSVSWYQQVLGQGPQFIFQYYEKEERGRGNFPDRFSARQFPNYSSELNVNALLLGDSALYLCASSLEGLRHSPGDEQYFGPGTRLTVT.